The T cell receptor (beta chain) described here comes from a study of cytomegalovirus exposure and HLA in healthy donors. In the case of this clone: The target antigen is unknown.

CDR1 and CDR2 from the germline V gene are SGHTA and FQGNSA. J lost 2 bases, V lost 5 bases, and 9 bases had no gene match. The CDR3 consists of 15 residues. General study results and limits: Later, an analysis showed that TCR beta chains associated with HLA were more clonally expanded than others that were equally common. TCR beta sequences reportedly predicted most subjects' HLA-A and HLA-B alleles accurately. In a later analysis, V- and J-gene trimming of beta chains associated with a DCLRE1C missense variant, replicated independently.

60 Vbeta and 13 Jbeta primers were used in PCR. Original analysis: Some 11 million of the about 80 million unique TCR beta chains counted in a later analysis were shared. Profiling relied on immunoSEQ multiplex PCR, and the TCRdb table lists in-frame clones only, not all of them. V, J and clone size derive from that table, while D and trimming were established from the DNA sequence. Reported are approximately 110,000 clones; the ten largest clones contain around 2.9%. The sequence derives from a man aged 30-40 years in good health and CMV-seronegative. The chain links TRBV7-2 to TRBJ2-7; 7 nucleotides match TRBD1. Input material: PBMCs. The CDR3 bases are TGTGCCAGCAGCCTCCGACAGGGTCGGGCCTACGAGCAGTACTTC. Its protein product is CASSLRQGRAYEQYF.